A selection of T cell receptor beta chains follows, all from one sample in a study of spatial heterogeneity in lung cancer. TCRdb called the 5' RACE reads again in MiXCR, with one record for every CDR3 protein. This table holds 25,000 to 35,000 distinct CDR3 sequences, roughly 5.7% found once. This material consisted of PBMCs, taken at follow-up. These receptors were obtained from a female donor with early-stage non-small cell lung cancer. CDR3s include the opening cysteine and the closing phenylalanine or tryptophan. The D gene is left open where the match is weak. Not every row has a clone size; where given, it reads once, few, many or a size class.

many TRBJ1-4 . TRBV28 CASSLGGFRPEKLFF TGTGCCAGCAGTTTAGGGGGGTTTCGACCGGAAAAACTGTTTTTT
few TRBJ2-1 TRBD2 TRBV5-1 CASSGGLAVDNEQFF TGCGCCAGCAGCGGGGGACTAGCGGTTGACAATGAGCAGTTCTTC
. TRBJ2-5 . TRBV4-3 CASSQDLFGATQETQYF TGCGCCAGCAGCCAAGATTTGTTCGGGGCTACCCAAGAGACCCAGTACTTC
many TRBJ2-3 TRBD2 TRBV20-1 CSTPGLAGGPSDTQYF TGCAGTACTCCGGGACTAGCGGGGGGGCCATCAGATACGCAGTATTTT
many TRBJ2-5 . TRBV7-9 CASSFLLRTLRGGETQYF TGTGCCAGCAGCTTCCTACTCCGGACTCTCCGAGGGGGGGAGACCCAGTACTTC
. TRBJ2-7 TRBD2 TRBV7-8 CANSLAGTSGFSYEQYF TGTGCCAACAGCTTGGCAGGGACTAGCGGTTTTTCCTACGAGCAGTACTTC
many TRBJ2-1 . TRBV3-1 CANPPQSSYNEQFF TGTGCCAACCCACCCCAGAGCTCCTACAATGAGCAGTTCTTC
medium-sized TRBJ1-5 . TRBV4-2 CASSLGLNQPQHF TGTGCCAGCAGCCTTGGACTGAATCAGCCCCAGCATTTT
many TRBJ2-5 TRBD1 TRBV5-1 CASSLSNRGKETQYF TGCGCCAGCAGCTTATCCAACAGGGGCAAGGAGACCCAGTACTTC
few TRBJ2-7 . TRBV15 CATSNPRGGSSYEQYF TGTGCCACCAGCAACCCTAGGGGGGGTAGCTCCTACGAGCAGTACTTC
many TRBJ2-7 . TRBV5-1 CASSLALTSNPYEQYF TGCGCCAGCAGCTTGGCGCTTACTAGCAACCCCTACGAGCAGTACTTC
many TRBJ2-4 TRBD1 TRBV5-4 CASSLEPTGGNVAKNIQYF TGTGCCAGCAGCTTGGAGCCGACAGGGGGTAACGTAGCCAAAAACATTCAGTACTTC
many TRBJ1-2 . TRBV20-1 CSAHLWGGSPNYGYTF TGCAGTGCCCACTTATGGGGGGGCAGCCCTAACTATGGCTACACCTTC
few TRBJ1-1 TRBD1 TRBV4-3 CASRPEKQGDTEAFF TGCGCCAGCAGACCGGAAAAACAGGGGGACACTGAAGCTTTCTTT
many TRBJ2-7 . TRBV6-2/TRBV6-3 CASRSFGYEQYF TGTGCCAGCAGGTCCTTCGGCTACGAGCAGTACTTC
many TRBJ1-6 . TRBV12-3/TRBV12-4 CASSFGAGRESPLHF TGTGCCAGCAGTTTCGGTGCGGGGAGGGAGTCACCCCTCCACTTT
few TRBJ2-2 . TRBV6-2/TRBV6-3 CASGQTRNTGELFF TGTGCCAGCGGCCAGACCCGAAACACCGGGGAGCTGTTTTTT
many TRBJ2-7 . TRBV29-1 CSVEQESSYEQYF TGCAGCGTTGAGCAAGAAAGCTCCTACGAGCAGTACTTC
many TRBJ1-1 . TRBV19 CASSMRQNTEAFF TGTGCCAGTAGTATGAGGCAGAACACTGAAGCTTTCTTT
many TRBJ2-2 TRBD2 TRBV7-2 CASSLFSSGNTGELFF TGTGCCAGCAGCTTATTCTCTAGCGGGAACACCGGGGAGCTGTTTTTT
many TRBJ2-2 . TRBV12-3/TRBV12-4 CASSLVPTGELFF TGTGCCAGCAGTTTAGTTCCCACCGGGGAGCTGTTTTTT
many TRBJ2-3 . TRBV7-8 CASSPRGWIGDTQYF TGTGCCAGCAGCCCCAGGGGTTGGATAGGAGATACGCAGTATTTT